Reported below is one TCR beta chain. Its antigen is unknown. Deletions cut 2 bases from V and 0 bases from J, with 10 bases between. Looked up from germline, CDR1 is MGHRA and CDR2 is YSYEKL. The CDR3 spans 15 residues. This entry is derived from a study of T cells after yellow fever vaccination. Study summary: SMART-Seq v4 Ultra Low Input handled preparation of low-cell-number fractions. Study outcomes and limitations: The study re-detected most primary-vaccination clones after the booster (roughly 96% CD4, roughly 88% CD8). The CD4 compartment and the CD8 compartment contained a small share of clonotypes in common.

By 5'RACE template switching, TCR cDNA was produced, with a universal primer site and UMIs added in the process. TCRdb passed the 5' RACE reads through MiXCR, listing each CDR3 protein once. The data hold about 360,000 distinct CDR3 sequences, with 6.2% observed a single time. The source material was PBMCs, sampled 5 days after the yellow fever booster vaccination. The chain recombines TRBV4-1 with TRBJ1-1; D perhaps matches TRBD1 (6 bases). This sequence originates from a young man who received the YFV17D yellow fever vaccine. CDR3 DNA: TGCGCCAGCAGCCAATCGAGGGGGATGAACACTGAAGCTTTCTTT. Amino acid sequence: CASSQSRGMNTEAFF.